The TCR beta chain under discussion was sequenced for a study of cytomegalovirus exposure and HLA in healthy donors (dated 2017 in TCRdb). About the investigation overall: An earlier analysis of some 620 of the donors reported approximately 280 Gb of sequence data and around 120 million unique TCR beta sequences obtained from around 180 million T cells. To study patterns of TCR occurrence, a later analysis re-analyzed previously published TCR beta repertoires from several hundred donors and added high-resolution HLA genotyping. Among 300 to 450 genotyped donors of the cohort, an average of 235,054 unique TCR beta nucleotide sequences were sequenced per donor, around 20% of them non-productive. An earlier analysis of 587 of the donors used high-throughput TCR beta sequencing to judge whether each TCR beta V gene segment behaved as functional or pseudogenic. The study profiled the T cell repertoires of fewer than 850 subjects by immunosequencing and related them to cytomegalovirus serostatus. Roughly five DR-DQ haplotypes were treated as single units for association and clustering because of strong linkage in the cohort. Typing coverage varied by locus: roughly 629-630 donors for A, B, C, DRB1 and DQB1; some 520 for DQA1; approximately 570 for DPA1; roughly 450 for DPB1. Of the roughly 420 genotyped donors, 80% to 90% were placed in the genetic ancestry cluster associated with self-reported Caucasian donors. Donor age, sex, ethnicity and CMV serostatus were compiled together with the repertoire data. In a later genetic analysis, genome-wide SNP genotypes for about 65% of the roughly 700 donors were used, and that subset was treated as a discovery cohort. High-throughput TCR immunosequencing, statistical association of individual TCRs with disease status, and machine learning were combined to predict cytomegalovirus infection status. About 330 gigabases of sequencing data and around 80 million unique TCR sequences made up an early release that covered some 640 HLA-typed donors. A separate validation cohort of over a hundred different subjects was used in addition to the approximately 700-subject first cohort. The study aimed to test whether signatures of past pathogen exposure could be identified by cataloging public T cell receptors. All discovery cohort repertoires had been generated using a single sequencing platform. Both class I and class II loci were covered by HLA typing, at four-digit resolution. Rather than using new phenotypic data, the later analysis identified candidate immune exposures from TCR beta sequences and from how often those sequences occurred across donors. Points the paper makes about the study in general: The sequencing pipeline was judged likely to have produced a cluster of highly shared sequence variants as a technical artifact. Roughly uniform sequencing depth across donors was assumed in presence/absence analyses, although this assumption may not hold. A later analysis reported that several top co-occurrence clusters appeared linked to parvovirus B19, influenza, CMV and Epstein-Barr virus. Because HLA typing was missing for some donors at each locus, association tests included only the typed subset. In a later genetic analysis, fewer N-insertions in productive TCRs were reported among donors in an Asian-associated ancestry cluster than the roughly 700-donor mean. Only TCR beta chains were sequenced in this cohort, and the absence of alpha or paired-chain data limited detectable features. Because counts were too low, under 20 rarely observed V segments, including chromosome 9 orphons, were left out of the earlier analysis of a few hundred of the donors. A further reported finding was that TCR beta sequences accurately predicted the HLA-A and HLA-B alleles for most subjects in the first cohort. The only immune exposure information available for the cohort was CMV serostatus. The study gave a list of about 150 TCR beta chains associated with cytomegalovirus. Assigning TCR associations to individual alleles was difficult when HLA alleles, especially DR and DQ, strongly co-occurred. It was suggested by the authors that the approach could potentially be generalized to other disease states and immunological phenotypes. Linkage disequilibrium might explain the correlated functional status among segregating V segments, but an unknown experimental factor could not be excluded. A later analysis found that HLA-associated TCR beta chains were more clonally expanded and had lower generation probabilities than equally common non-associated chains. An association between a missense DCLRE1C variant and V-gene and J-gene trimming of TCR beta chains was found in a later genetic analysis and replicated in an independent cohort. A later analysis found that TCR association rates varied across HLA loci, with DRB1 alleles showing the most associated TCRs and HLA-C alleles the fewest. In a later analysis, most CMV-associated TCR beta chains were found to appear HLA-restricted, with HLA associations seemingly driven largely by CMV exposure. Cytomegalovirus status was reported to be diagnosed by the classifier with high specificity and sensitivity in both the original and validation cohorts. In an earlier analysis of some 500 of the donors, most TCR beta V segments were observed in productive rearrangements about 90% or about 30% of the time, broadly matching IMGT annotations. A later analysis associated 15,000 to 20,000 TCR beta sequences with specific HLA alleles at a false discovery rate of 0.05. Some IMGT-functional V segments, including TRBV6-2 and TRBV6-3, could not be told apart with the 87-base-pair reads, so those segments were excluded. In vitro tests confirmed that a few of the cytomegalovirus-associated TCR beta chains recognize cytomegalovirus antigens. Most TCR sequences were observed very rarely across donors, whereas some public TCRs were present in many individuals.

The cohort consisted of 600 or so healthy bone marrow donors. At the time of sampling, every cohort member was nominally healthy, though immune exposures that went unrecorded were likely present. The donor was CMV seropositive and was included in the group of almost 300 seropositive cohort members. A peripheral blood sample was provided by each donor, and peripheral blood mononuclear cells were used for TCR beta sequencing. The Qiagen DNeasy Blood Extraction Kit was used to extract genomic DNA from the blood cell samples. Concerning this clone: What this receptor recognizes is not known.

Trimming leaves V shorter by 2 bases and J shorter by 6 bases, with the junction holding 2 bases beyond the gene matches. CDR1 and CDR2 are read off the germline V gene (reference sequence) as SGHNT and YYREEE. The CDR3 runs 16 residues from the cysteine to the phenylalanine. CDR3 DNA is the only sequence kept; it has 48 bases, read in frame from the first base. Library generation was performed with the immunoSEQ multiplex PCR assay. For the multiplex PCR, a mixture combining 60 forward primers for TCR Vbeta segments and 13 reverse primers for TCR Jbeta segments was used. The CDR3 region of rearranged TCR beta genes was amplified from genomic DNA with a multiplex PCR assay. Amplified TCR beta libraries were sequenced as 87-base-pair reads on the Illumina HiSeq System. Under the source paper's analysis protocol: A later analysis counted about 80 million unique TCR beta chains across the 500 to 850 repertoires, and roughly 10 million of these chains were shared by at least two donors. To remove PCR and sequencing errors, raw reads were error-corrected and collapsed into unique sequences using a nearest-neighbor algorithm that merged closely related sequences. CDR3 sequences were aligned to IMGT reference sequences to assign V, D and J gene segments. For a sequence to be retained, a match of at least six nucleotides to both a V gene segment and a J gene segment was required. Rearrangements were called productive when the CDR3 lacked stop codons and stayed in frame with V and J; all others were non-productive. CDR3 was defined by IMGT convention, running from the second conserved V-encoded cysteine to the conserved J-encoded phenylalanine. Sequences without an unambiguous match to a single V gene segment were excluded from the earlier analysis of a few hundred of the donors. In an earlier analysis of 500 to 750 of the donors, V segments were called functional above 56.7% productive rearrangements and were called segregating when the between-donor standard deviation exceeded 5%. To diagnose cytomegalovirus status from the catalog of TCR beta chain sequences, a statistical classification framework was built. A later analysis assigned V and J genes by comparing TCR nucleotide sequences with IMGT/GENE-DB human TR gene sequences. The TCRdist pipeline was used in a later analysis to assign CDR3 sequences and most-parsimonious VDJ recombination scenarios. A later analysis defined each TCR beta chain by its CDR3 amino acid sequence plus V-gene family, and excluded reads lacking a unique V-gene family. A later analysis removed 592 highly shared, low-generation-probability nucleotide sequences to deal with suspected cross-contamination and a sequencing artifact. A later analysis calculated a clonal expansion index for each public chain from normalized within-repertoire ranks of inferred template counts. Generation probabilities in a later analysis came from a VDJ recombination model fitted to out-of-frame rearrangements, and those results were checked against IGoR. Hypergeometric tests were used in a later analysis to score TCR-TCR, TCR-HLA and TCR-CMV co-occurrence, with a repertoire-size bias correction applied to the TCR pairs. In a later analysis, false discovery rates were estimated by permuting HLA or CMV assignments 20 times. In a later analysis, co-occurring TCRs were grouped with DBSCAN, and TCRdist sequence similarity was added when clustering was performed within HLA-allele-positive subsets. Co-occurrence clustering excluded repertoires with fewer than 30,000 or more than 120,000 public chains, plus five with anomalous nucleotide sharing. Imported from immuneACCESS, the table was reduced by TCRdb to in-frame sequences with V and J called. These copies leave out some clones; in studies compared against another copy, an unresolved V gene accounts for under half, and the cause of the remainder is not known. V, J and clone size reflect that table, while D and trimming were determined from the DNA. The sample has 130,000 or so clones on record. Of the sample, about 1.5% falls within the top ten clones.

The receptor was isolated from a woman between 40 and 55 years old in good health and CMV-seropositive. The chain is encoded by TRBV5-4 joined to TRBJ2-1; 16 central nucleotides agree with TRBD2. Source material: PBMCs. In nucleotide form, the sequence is TGTGCCAGCAGCTTTGGGACTAGCGGGAGGGGCAATGAGCAGTTCTTC. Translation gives CASSFGTSGRGNEQFF.